These 22 T cell receptor beta chains came from one sample sequenced in a study of graft-versus-host responses after intestinal transplantation. Processing released intraepithelial and lamina propria lymphocytes from the graft tissue. Assay: immunoSEQ multiplex PCR; the TCRdb copy retains only in-frame clones and omits some. The sample includes 60,000 to 65,000 clones, approximately 91% of them seen just once. Here the sequenced sample was ileum tissue, taken roughly 390 days after transplant. These receptors were taken from a human patient who received an intestinal transplant, so some T cells may come from the graft donor.

The chain uses TRBV19 and TRBJ2-5, with D maybe TRBD2 (5 bases). This CDR3 spans 15 amino acids. The germline V and J ends were trimmed by 5 bases and 4 bases, with 17 bases remaining between them. CDR1 is LNHDA and CDR2 is SQIVND in the germline V gene (reference sequence). CDR3 in DNA: TGTGCCAGTAGTGCTAGCTTGGTCAAAGCAGAGACCCAGTACTTC. Encoded protein: CASSASLVKAETQYF.

The rearrangement uses TRBV2 and TRBJ2-3; unclear D gene. The germline V gene encodes CDR1 SNHLY and CDR2 FYNNEI. This CDR3 has 11 amino acids. V was trimmed by 5 bases and J by 7 bases, leaving 7 bases between them. CDR3 in DNA: TGTGCCAGCAGTACCGAAAATACGCAGTATTTT. It is translated as CASSTENTQYF.

This rearrangement joins TRBV27 to TRBJ1-5; D is possibly TRBD1 (6 bases). V lost 2 bases and J 0 bases, leaving 17 bases between the germline ends. The CDR3 totals 18 residues. Germline V gene sequence: CDR1 MNHEY, CDR2 SMNVEV (reference sequence). CDR3 in DNA: TGTGCCAGCAGTTTAATGTCGACAGGACCTAATAGCAATCAGCCCCAGCATTTT. It codes for CASSLMSTGPNSNQPQHF.

The V and J genes are TRBV9 and TRBJ2-3; perhaps TRBD2 as D (5 bases). Germline lookup yields CDR1 SGDLS and CDR2 YYNGEE. The CDR3 totals 14 residues. Deletions cut 0 bases from V and 15 bases from J, with 20 bases between. The CDR3 sequence: CASSVDSSQSLAYF. For the CDR3, the DNA is TGTGCCAGCAGCGTAGATTCATCGCAAAGCCTAGCCTATTTT.

This clone has just one count. The V and J genes are TRBV6-1 and TRBJ1-2; D is unclear. This CDR3 comprises 16 residues. V lost 0 bases to trimming and J lost 4 bases, with 15 bases between them. Per germline, CDR1 MNHNS and CDR2 SASEGT. CDR3 DNA sequence: TGTGCCAGCAGTGAAGCGGCAGACTTCGGGTTCTATGGCTACACCTTC. As protein: CASSEAADFGFYGYTF.

The chain combines TRBV6-5 with TRBJ2-5, with D perhaps TRBD1 (6 bases). The CDR3 extends over 16 amino acids. The germline V gene has CDR1 MNHEY and CDR2 SVGAGI. With 1 base removed from V and 0 bases from J, the gap between germline ends came to 12 bases. The CDR3 reads CASSYFADSYQETQYF. The CDR3 DNA follows: TGTGCCAGCAGTTACTTCGCGGACAGTTACCAAGAGACCCAGTACTTC.

The CDR3 spells CASSEETIGNQPQHF. As DNA, the CDR3 is TGTGCCAGCAGTGAGGAGACAATAGGAAATCAGCCCCAGCATTTT. V usage is TRBV6-1 and J usage is TRBJ1-5; D is ambiguous. The CDR3 contains 15 residues. Trimming shortened V by 3 bases and J by 4 bases, and 13 bases separated the two germline ends. Germline V gene sequence: CDR1 MNHNS, CDR2 SASEGT.

The rearrangement joins TRBV5-1 to TRBJ1-1; TRBD1 might be the D (6 bases). The CDR3 is 16 amino acids. The V end was cut by 0 bases, the J end by 1 base, with 13 bases between. Germline V lookup: CDR1 SGHRS, CDR2 YFSETQ. The CDR3, as DNA: TGCGCCAGCAGCTTGGCTCAACAGGGCCGGAACACTGAAGCTTTCTTT. Residues: CASSLAQQGRNTEAFF.

The chain employs TRBV6-1 and TRBJ2-7, with D possibly called TRBD1 or TRBD2 (6 bases each). Germline assignment: CDR1 MNHNS and CDR2 SASEGT. The ends were cut back, 4 bases at V and 3 bases at J, with 28 bases in the middle. CDR3 length: 19 amino acids. CDR3 DNA: TGTGCCAGCAGTGCCGAAGACGGGGGCGGGGACATGGGATACTACGAGCAGTACTTC. It encodes CASSAEDGGGDMGYYEQYF.

The rearrangement links TRBV7-8 to TRBJ2-2; D might be TRBD1 (6 bases). Germline V gene lookup returns CDR1 SGHVS and CDR2 FQNEAQ. CDR3 length equals 17 residues. Trimming stripped 7 bases from V and 4 bases from J, with 22 bases between. The CDR3 region has the DNA TGTGCCAGCAAGGATGGGGGCCAGCAAGGATTCACCGGGGAGCTGTTTTTT. Protein sequence: CASKDGGQQGFTGELFF.

About this clone itself: This sample includes further DNA sequences coding for the same CDR3. The V call is TRBV4-1, the J call TRBJ1-5, with TRBD1 matching over 10 bases. With 4 bases clipped from V and 5 bases from J, the junction kept 2 bases outside the gene matches. Germline CDR1 is MGHRA and CDR2 is YSYEKL. The length of the CDR3 is 14 residues. The CDR3: CASSRGQGDQPQHF. CDR3 coding DNA: TGCGCCAGCAGCCGTGGACAGGGGGATCAGCCCCAGCATTTT.

This sequence joins TRBV25-1 and TRBJ1-2; possibly TRBD1 for D (6 bases). Germline V gene data show CDR1 as MGHDK and CDR2 as SYGVNS. CDR3 length equals 13 residues. V was shortened by 5 bases and J by 4 bases, with 11 bases between the two germline ends. This chain's CDR3 is CASSRGTVYGYTF. Here the CDR3 DNA reads TGTGCCAGCAGTAGGGGGACCGTCTATGGCTACACCTTC.

V usage is TRBV29-1 and J usage is TRBJ2-7, with 7 bases that match TRBD2. The CDR3 contains 13 residues. Trimming took 6 bases from V and 2 from J; bases not matched to a gene: 7. Germline CDR1 and CDR2: SQVTM and ANQGSEA. CDR3 protein: CSVAPGTTYEQYF. Written as DNA, the CDR3 is TGCAGCGTCGCCCCCGGGACTACCTACGAGCAGTACTTC.

The rearrangement links TRBV5-1 to TRBJ1-6; possibly TRBD1 for D (5 bases). In germline, CDR1 is SGHRS, CDR2 YFSETQ. CDR3 length equals 14 residues. V was shortened by 5 bases and J by 5 bases, with 11 bases between the two germline ends. The CDR3 is CASSKGIHNSPLHF. CDR3 sequence (DNA): TGCGCCAGCAGTAAGGGGATCCATAATTCACCCCTCCACTTT. Filled out from reference TRBV5-1 and TRBJ1-6, the complete variable domain reads KAGVTQTPRYLIKTRGQQVTLSCSPISGHRSVSWYQQTPGQGLQFLFEYFSETQRNKGNFPGRFSGRQFSNSRSEMNVSTLELGDSALYLCASSKGIHNSPLHFGNGTRLTVT.

This chain connects TRBV7-9 to TRBJ1-1, with TRBD1 matching 7 bases. The J segment lost 1 base and the V segment lost 5 bases, leaving 7 bases of the junction unmatched. Germline lookup yields CDR1 SEHNR and CDR2 FQNEAQ (reference sequence). The CDR3 runs 15 residues. This CDR3 is CASSVRGQSNTEAFF. In DNA form, the CDR3 reads TGTGCCAGCAGCGTTCGGGGACAGTCGAACACTGAAGCTTTCTTT.

The chain joins TRBV7-2 to TRBJ2-7, with 7 bases that match TRBD2. The V segment lost 3 bases and the J segment 1 base; nucleotides outside the gene matches: 9. There are 16 residues in the CDR3. Germline V gene lookup returns CDR1 SGHTA and CDR2 FQGNSA. The CDR3 here is CASSLGGTPGSYEQYF. CDR3 DNA sequence: TGTGCCAGCAGCTTGGGAGGGACCCCTGGGTCCTACGAGCAGTACTTC.

The chain recombines TRBV12-5 with TRBJ1-2, with D possibly matching TRBD1 (5 bases). CDR3 length equals 17 residues. CDR1 is LGHNT and CDR2 is FRNRAP in the germline V gene. V dropped 3 bases and J dropped 4 bases, with 21 bases sitting between them. The CDR3 sequence is CASGFLGGQGPLYGYTF. The CDR3 nucleotides are TGTGCTAGTGGTTTTCTAGGAGGGCAGGGACCCCTCTATGGCTACACCTTC.

Worth noting for this clone: A read error may produce the germline difference seen at one junction end. The chain employs TRBV7-7 and TRBJ2-5; 11 bases map to TRBD2. The germline V gene has CDR1 SSHAT and CDR2 FNYEAQ (reference sequence). CDR3 size: 16 residues. CDR3 sequence reads: CASSLGASGRSETQYF. CDR3 DNA: TGTGCTAGCAGCTTAGGGGCTAGCGGGAGGTCCGAGACCCAGTACTTC.

V gene TRBV11-2 combines with J gene TRBJ2-1, with 12 bases fitting TRBD1. Per germline, CDR1 SGHAT and CDR2 FQNNGV. J lost 6 bases, V lost 1 base, and 7 bases had no gene match. The CDR3 runs 17 residues. CDR3 nucleotide sequence: TGTGCCAGCAGCTTAGTAGGGACAGGGGGCGCGTCCAATGAGCAGTTCTTC. This encodes CASSLVGTGGASNEQFF.

The V and J genes are TRBV10-3 and TRBJ2-7; D might be TRBD2 (7 bases). The CDR3 covers 15 residues. Germline CDR1 is ENHRY and CDR2 is SYGVKD. V was shortened by 8 bases and J by 0 bases, with 17 bases between the two germline ends. The CDR3 is CAIGGGALDSYEQYF. CDR3 DNA: TGTGCCATCGGTGGGGGGGCGCTCGACTCCTACGAGCAGTACTTC.

The chain employs TRBV4-1 and TRBJ1-1; the D gene is possibly TRBD1 (5 bases). The CDR3 is made up of 12 amino acids. Germline CDR1 is MGHRA and CDR2 is YSYEKL. V gave up 3 bases and J gave up 4 bases, with 6 bases separating them. In DNA, the CDR3 is TGCGCCAGCAGCCACGGGGGCACTGAAGCTTTCTTT. This encodes CASSHGGTEAFF.

The chain links TRBV19 to TRBJ2-1; 12 nucleotides align to TRBD2. The CDR3 contains 17 residues. Trimming at V came to 3 bases and at J to 8 bases, leaving 11 bases not matched to a gene. Germline-derived CDR1 and CDR2 are LNHDA and SQIVND (reference sequence). The CDR3 bases are TGTGCCAGTAGTATTCCTAGCGGGAGGGCCCCCCACGATGAGCAGTTCTTC. It yields the protein CASSIPSGRAPHDEQFF.